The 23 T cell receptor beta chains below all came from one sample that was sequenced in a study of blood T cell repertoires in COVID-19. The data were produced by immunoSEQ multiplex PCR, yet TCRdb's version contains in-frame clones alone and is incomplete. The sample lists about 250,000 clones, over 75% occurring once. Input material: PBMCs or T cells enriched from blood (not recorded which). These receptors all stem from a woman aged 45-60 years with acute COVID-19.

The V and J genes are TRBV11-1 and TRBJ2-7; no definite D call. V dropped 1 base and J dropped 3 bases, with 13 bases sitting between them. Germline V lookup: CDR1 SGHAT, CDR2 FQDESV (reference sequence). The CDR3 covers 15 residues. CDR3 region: CASSLGLGSGYEQYF. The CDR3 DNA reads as TGTGCCAGCAGCTTAGGGCTAGGATCGGGCTACGAGCAGTACTTC.

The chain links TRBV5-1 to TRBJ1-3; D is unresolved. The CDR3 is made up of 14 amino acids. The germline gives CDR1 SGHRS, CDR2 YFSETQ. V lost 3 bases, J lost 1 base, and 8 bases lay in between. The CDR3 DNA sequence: TGCGCCAGCAGCTGGAGTTGGTCTGGAAACACCATATATTTT. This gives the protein CASSWSWSGNTIYF. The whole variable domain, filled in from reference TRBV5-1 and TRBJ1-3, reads KAGVTQTPRYLIKTRGQQVTLSCSPISGHRSVSWYQQTPGQGLQFLFEYFSETQRNKGNFPGRFSGRQFSNSRSEMNVSTLELGDSALYLCASSWSWSGNTIYFGEGSWLTVV.

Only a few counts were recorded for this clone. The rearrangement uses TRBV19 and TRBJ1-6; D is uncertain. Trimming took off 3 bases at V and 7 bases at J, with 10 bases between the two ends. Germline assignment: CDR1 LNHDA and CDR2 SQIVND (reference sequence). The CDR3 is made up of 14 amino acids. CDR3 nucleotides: TGTGCCAGTAGTATGAGCGGGGTGAATTCACCCCTCCACTTT. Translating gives CASSMSGVNSPLHF.

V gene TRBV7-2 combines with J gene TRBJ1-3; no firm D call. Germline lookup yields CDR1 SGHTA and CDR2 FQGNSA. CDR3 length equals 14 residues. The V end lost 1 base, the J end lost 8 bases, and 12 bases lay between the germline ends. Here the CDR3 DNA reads TGTGCCAGCAGCTTAGAAACAGTGAAGCACACCATATATTTT. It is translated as CASSLETVKHTIYF.

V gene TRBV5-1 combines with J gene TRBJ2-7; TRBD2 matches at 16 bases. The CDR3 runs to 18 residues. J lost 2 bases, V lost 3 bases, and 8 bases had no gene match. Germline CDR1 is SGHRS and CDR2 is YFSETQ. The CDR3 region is CASSWGLAGGPDTYEQYF. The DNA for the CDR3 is TGCGCCAGCAGCTGGGGACTAGCGGGGGGGCCGGACACCTACGAGCAGTACTTC.

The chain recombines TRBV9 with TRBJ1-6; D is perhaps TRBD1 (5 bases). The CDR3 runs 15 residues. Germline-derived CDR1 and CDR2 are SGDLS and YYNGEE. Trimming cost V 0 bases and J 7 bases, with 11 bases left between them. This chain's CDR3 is CASSVGAGPNSPLHF. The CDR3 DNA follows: TGTGCCAGCAGCGTAGGTGCAGGGCCCAATTCACCCCTCCACTTT.

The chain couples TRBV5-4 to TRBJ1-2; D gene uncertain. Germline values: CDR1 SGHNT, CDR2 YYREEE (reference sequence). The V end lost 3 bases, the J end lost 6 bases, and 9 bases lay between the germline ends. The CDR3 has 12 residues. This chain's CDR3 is CASSSEGNGYTF. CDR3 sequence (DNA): TGTGCCAGCAGCTCAGAGGGAAATGGCTACACCTTC.

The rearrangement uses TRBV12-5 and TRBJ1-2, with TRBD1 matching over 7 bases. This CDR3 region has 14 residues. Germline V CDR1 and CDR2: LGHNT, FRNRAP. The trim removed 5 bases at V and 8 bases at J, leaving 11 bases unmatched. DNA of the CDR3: TGTGCTAGTGGTCCCCGTGCAGGGGGGTGGGGCTACACCTTC. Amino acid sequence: CASGPRAGGWGYTF.

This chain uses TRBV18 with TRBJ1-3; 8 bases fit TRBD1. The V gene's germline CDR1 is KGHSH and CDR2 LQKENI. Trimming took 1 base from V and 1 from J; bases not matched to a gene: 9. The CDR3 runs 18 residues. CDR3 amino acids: CASSPQDPGTGSGNTIYF. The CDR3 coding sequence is TGTGCCAGCTCACCACAGGATCCCGGGACAGGATCTGGAAACACCATATATTTT.

CDR3 bases: TGTGCCAGCAGCTTAGCGATGCGGGGGCCGGGGGGCACTGAAGCTTTCTTT. This translates into CASSLAMRGPGGTEAFF. The chain uses TRBV7-9 and TRBJ1-1; the D gene is possibly TRBD1 (6 bases). V gave up 0 bases and J gave up 4 bases, with 18 bases separating them. The CDR3 is made up of 17 amino acids. Germline V lookup: CDR1 SEHNR, CDR2 FQNEAQ (reference sequence). Full variable domain (remainder filled in from reference TRBV7-9 and TRBJ1-1): DTGVSQNPRHKITKRGQNVTFRCDPISEHNRLYWYRQTLGQGPEFLTYFQNEAQLEKSRLLSDRFSAERPKGSFSTLEIQRTEQGDSAMYLCASSLAMRGPGGTEAFFGQGTRLTVV.

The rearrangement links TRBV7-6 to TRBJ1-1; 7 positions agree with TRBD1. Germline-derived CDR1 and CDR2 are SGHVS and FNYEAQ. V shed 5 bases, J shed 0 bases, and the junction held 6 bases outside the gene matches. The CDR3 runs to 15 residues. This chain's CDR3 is CASSPRTGLNTEAFF. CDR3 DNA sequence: TGTGCCAGCAGCCCTCGGACAGGCTTGAACACTGAAGCTTTCTTT.

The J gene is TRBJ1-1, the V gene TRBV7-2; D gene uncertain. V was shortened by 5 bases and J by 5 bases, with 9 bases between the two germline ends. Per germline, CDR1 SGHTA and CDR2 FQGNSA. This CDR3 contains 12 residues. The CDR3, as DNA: TGTGCCAGCAGCGGTAAGAGGACTGAAGCTTTCTTT. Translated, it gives CASSGKRTEAFF.

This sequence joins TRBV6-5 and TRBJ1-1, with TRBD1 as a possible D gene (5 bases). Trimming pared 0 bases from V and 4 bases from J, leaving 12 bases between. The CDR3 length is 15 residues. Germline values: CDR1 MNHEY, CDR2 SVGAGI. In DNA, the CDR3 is TGTGCCAGCAGTTACTCCGGGGGAGGGACCACTGAAGCTTTCTTT. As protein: CASSYSGGGTTEAFF.

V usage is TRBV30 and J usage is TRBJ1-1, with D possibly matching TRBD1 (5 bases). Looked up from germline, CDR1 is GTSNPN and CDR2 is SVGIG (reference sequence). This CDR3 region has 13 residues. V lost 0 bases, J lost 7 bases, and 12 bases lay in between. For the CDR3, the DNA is TGTGCCTGGAGTGTAATCCAGGGTGGTGAAGCTTTCTTT. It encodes CAWSVIQGGEAFF.

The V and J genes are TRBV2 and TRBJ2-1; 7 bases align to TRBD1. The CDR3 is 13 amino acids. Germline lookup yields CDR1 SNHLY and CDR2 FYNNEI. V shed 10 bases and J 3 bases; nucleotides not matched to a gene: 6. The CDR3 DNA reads TGTGCCACAAGGGACAGTAACTACAATGAGCAGTTCTTC. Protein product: CATRDSNYNEQFF.

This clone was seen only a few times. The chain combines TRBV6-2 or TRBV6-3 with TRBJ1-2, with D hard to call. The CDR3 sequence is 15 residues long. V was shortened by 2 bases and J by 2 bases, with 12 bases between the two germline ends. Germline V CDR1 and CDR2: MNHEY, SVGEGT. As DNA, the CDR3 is TGTGCCAGCAGTTACCGGCAGGTATTCAACTATGGCTACACCTTC. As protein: CASSYRQVFNYGYTF.

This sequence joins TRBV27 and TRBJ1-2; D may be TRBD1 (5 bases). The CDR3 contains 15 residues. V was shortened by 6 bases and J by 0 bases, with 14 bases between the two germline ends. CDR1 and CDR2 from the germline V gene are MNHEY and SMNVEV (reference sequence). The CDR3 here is CASSLTVTANYGYTF. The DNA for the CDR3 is TGTGCCAGCAGCCTGACAGTTACCGCTAACTATGGCTACACCTTC.

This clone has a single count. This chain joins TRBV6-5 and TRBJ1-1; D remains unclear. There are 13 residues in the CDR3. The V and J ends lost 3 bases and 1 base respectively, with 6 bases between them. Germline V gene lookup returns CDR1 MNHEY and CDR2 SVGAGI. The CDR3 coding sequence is TGTGCCAGCAGTTATACAGAGAACACTGAAGCTTTCTTT. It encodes CASSYTENTEAFF.

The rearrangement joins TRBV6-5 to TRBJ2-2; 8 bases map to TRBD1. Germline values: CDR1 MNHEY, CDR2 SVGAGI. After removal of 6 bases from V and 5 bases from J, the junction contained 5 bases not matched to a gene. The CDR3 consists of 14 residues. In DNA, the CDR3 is TGTGCCAGCAGCTCTCGGACAGGGACCGGGGAGCTGTTTTTT. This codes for CASSSRTGTGELFF.

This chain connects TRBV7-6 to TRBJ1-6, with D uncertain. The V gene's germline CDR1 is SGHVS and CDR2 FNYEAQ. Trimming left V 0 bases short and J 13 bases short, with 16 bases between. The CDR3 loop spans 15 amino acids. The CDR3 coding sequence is TGTGCCAGCAGCTTAGCGGGGAGCGTGGGGAATCCCCTCCACTTT. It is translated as CASSLAGSVGNPLHF. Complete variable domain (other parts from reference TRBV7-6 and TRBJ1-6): GAGVSQSPRYKVTKRGQDVALRCDPISGHVSLYWYRQALGQGPEFLTYFNYEAQQDKSGLPNDRFSAERPEGSISTLTIQRTEQRDSAMYRCASSLAGSVGNPLHFGNGTRLTVT.

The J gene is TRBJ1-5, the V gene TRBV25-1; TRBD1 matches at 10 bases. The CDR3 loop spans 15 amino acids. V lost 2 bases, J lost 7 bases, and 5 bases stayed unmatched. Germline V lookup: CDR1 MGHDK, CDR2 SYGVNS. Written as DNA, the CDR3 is TGTGCCAGCAGTGAAGCGACAGGGGGCGGGCAGCCCCAGCATTTT. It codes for CASSEATGGGQPQHF.

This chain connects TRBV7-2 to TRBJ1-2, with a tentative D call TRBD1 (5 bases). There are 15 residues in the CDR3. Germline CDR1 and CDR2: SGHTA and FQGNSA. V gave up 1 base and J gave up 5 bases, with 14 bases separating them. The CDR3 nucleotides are TGTGCCAGCAGCTTAGACCAGGGTAGGGGTTATGGCTACACCTTC. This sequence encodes CASSLDQGRGYGYTF.

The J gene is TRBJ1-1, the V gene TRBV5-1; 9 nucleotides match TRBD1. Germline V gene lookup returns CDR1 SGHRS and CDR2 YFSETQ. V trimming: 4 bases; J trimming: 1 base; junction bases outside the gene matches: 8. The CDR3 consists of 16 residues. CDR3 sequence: CASSPRTGESNTEAFF. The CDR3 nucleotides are TGCGCCAGCAGCCCACGGACAGGGGAGTCGAACACTGAAGCTTTCTTT.